Listed here is a single T cell receptor beta chain. Antigen unknown. The repertoire was sequenced with immunoSEQ multiplex PCR; TCRdb's copy has only in-frame clones and lacks some. The table includes 150,000 to 200,000 clones, 70% to 90% detected once. This specimen belongs to a study of cytomegalovirus exposure and HLA in healthy donors. Study-level information: The 130 or so validation repertoires were reported in a later analysis to have been generated on the same platform as the roughly 700 first-cohort repertoires.

Findings of the study overall: Cytomegalovirus status, reportedly, was diagnosed with high specificity and sensitivity by the classifier. The finding came from a later analysis; first-cohort TCR clusters tended to co-occur in the 110 or so validation repertoires. The authors enumerated some 160 TCR beta chains as linked to cytomegalovirus.

Germline V gene data show CDR1 as SNHLY and CDR2 as FYNNEI. The V gene end was trimmed by 6 bases and the J gene end by 7 bases; junction bases not matched to a gene: 6. This CDR3 spans 13 amino acids. This chain joins TRBV2 and TRBJ1-5, with 7 bases lining up with TRBD1. The sequenced sample consisted of PBMCs. The clonotype comes from a woman aged 30 to 39 in good health and CMV-seronegative. The CDR3 is CASRDPGGQPQHF. The CDR3, as DNA: TGTGCCAGCAGGGACCCAGGGGGGCAGCCCCAGCATTTT.